Below are 19 T cell receptor beta chains sequenced from a single sample in a study of T cell changes during pregnancy in multiple sclerosis. The data were produced by immunoSEQ multiplex PCR, yet TCRdb's version contains in-frame clones alone and is incomplete. The sample lists fewer than 150,000 clones, roughly 97% seen once, with 0.44% in the top ten. The sequenced sample was peripheral blood, obtained after pregnancy. These receptors were obtained from a female donor with multiple sclerosis, enrolled in a pregnancy study.

The rearrangement links TRBV30 to TRBJ2-5, with D tentatively TRBD2 (6 bases). The end of the DNA fits TRBJ2-7 better, so the J call may be wrong. CDR1 GTSNPN and CDR2 SVGIG come from the germline V gene (reference sequence). The CDR3 loop spans 14 amino acids. For the CDR3, the DNA is TGTGCCTGGAGTGTAGGCGGGGTCGTCTACGAGCAGTACTTC. As protein: CAWSVGGVVYEQYF.

This sequence joins TRBV28 and TRBJ1-2, with 8 bases lining up with TRBD1. V lost 5 bases and J lost 4; bases outside the gene matches: 9. The length of the CDR3 is 15 residues. Germline-derived CDR1 and CDR2 are MDHEN and SYDVKM. Here the CDR3 DNA reads TGTGCCAGCAGTAGGGGGACAGGTTTTAGCTATGGCTACACCTTC. Protein product: CASSRGTGFSYGYTF.

The chain uses TRBV4-3 and TRBJ2-1; 9 nucleotides align to TRBD2. From germline, CDR1 is LGHNA and CDR2 YSLEER. The trim removed 0 bases at V and 12 bases at J, leaving 24 bases unmatched. The CDR3 runs 20 residues. CDR3 DNA sequence: TGCGCCAGCAGCCAAGAGGCCAGGGGGTCTAGCGGGGCTTTAGAAGGTGGGCAGTTCTTC. Protein: CASSQEARGSSGALEGGQFF.

V usage is TRBV6-6 and J usage is TRBJ2-5; D might be TRBD2 (5 bases). The V gene lost 0 bases and the J gene lost 5 bases, with 10 bases spanning the gap. CDR1 MNHNY and CDR2 SVGAGI come from the germline V gene (reference sequence). The CDR3 has 14 residues. CDR3 nucleotides: TGTGCCAGCAGTTACTCCGGGGATTGGGAGACCCAGTACTTC. Translating it yields CASSYSGDWETQYF.

The chain couples TRBV28 to TRBJ2-2, with D tentatively TRBD1 (5 bases). The CDR3 extends over 15 amino acids. Trimming removed 6 bases at V and 4 bases at J, with 15 bases between. In germline, CDR1 is MDHEN, CDR2 SYDVKM. In DNA form, the CDR3 reads TGTGCCAGCAGCCTTTCAGGGTTTGGCACCGGGGAGCTGTTTTTT. Its translation: CASSLSGFGTGELFF.

The genes are TRBV7-9 and TRBJ1-1; D is unclear. Germline CDR1 SEHNR, CDR2 FQNEAQ (reference sequence). This CDR3 is 13 amino acids long. Trimming shortened V by 4 bases and J by 5 bases, and 11 bases separated the two germline ends. In nucleotides, the CDR3 is TGTGCCAGCAGCTCCAGCGGGGATACTGAAGCTTTCTTT. It translates to CASSSSGDTEAFF.

The chain carries TRBV29-1 and TRBJ2-7; 11 bases are a match to TRBD2. This CDR3 has 13 residues. Germline V gene lookup returns CDR1 SQVTM and CDR2 ANQGSEA. The V segment lost 1 base and the J segment 10 bases; nucleotides outside the gene matches: 6. The CDR3 coding sequence is TGCAGCGTTGAAGGACTAGCGGGAAGGTCTCAGTACTTC. This gives the protein CSVEGLAGRSQYF.

This CDR3 reads CASSSGAKTQYF. As DNA, the CDR3 is TGTGCCAGCTCTAGCGGAGCGAAGACCCAGTACTTC. This chain joins TRBV28 and TRBJ2-5, with 7 bases matching TRBD2. The CDR3 is 12 amino acids. V lost 8 bases to trimming and J lost 6 bases; unmatched junction nucleotides: 6. CDR1 is MDHEN, CDR2 SYDVKM, per germline.

The J gene is TRBJ2-7, the V gene TRBV28; 10 bases match TRBD1. Trimming removed 2 bases from V and 7 bases from J; junction bases left unmatched: 5. The CDR3 is 14 amino acids. Germline CDR1 is MDHEN and CDR2 is SYDVKM. CDR3 nucleotide sequence: TGTGCCAGCAGTTTACCTGACAGGGGGCGGGAGCAGTACTTC. This codes for CASSLPDRGREQYF.

V is TRBV7-9 and J is TRBJ2-1; possibly TRBD1 for D (5 bases). V lost 1 base and J 8 bases, leaving 12 bases between the germline ends. Germline V gene lookup returns CDR1 SEHNR and CDR2 FQNEAQ (reference sequence). The CDR3 contains 14 residues. This CDR3 is CASSLDRDRDEQFF. CDR3 sequence (DNA): TGTGCCAGCAGCTTAGATCGAGACAGAGATGAGCAGTTCTTC.

The chain recombines TRBV7-9 with TRBJ2-7; D is uncertain. CDR1 and CDR2 (germline): SEHNR, FQNEAQ (reference sequence). The CDR3 covers 11 residues. The V gene lost 3 bases and the J gene lost 2 bases, with 2 bases spanning the gap. CDR3 nucleotides: TGTGCCAGCAGCTTTACCTACGAGCAGTACTTC. This gives the protein CASSFTYEQYF.

The chain combines TRBV28 with TRBJ2-2, with D uncertain. The CDR3 consists of 13 residues. Trimming left V 3 bases short and J 5 bases short, with 7 bases between. The germline CDR1 and CDR2 sequences are MDHEN and SYDVKM. The CDR3 spells CASSFLGTGELFF. CDR3 DNA sequence: TGTGCCAGCAGTTTCCTCGGGACCGGGGAGCTGTTTTTT.

The genes are TRBV30 and TRBJ1-1, with D maybe TRBD1 (5 bases). With 2 bases removed from V and 6 bases from J, the gap between germline ends came to 10 bases. This CDR3 has 12 amino acids. Germline CDR1 and CDR2: GTSNPN and SVGIG (reference sequence). The CDR3 here is CAWSRGTPEAFF. The CDR3 DNA sequence: TGTGCCTGGAGTAGGGGTACACCTGAAGCTTTCTTT. Together with reference TRBV30 and TRBJ1-1, the CDR3 gives the full variable domain: SQTIHQWPATLVQPVGSPLSLECTVEGTSNPNLYWYRQAAGRGLQLLFYSVGIGQISSEVPQNLSASRPQDRQFILSSKKLLLSDSGFYLCAWSRGTPEAFFGQGTRLTVV.

The J gene is TRBJ2-3, the V gene TRBV19; 11 nucleotides align to TRBD2. V gave up 1 base and J gave up 0 bases; unmatched junction bases: 0. This CDR3 has 16 amino acids. Germline CDR1 reads LNHDA; CDR2 reads SQIVND (reference sequence). In DNA, the CDR3 is TGTGCCAGTAGTATAGGGACTAGCGGGAGCACAGATACGCAGTATTTT. Its protein is CASSIGTSGSTDTQYF. The full variable domain, with the rest looked up from reference TRBV19 and TRBJ2-3, is DGGITQSPKYLFRKEGQNVTLSCEQNLNHDAMYWYRQDPGQGLRLIYYSQIVNDFQKGDIAEGYSVSREKKESFPLTVTSAQKNPTAFYLCASSIGTSGSTDTQYFGPGTRLTVL.

The chain has TRBV7-6 and TRBJ2-1; 9 bases map to TRBD1. J was trimmed by 7 bases and V by 1 base; bases with no gene match: 5. The germline V gene has CDR1 SGHVS and CDR2 FNYEAQ. CDR3 size: 15 residues. Written as DNA, the CDR3 is TGTGCCAGCAGCTTAGTACCGGGGACAGGGAATGAGCAGTTCTTC. Translation gives CASSLVPGTGNEQFF. The whole variable domain, filled in from reference TRBV7-6 and TRBJ2-1, reads GAGVSQSPRYKVTKRGQDVALRCDPISGHVSLYWYRQALGQGPEFLTYFNYEAQQDKSGLPNDRFSAERPEGSISTLTIQRTEQRDSAMYRCASSLVPGTGNEQFFGPGTRLTVL.

The rearrangement uses TRBV28 and TRBJ2-1; 8 nucleotides agree with TRBD2. Germline assignment: CDR1 MDHEN and CDR2 SYDVKM. Trimming at V came to 4 bases and at J to 2 bases, leaving 13 bases not matched to a gene. The CDR3 has 18 amino acids. The CDR3: CASSSHPGRADTYNEQFF. The CDR3 DNA follows: TGTGCCAGCAGTTCCCATCCCGGGAGGGCCGACACCTACAATGAGCAGTTCTTC.

The chain combines TRBV9 with TRBJ2-1; TRBD1 is a possible D gene (6 bases). The CDR3 has 17 amino acids. Trimming took 0 bases from V and 2 from J, leaving 15 bases between them. Germline-derived CDR1 and CDR2 are SGDLS and YYNGEE. In nucleotides, the CDR3 is TGTGCCAGCAGCGTAGCTGGGTCGGCAGGGGCCTACAATGAGCAGTTCTTC. Translating it yields CASSVAGSAGAYNEQFF. Drawing the rest from reference TRBV9 and TRBJ2-1, the complete variable domain is DSGVTQTPKHLITATGQRVTLRCSPRSGDLSVYWYQQSLDQGLQFLIQYYNGEERAKGNILERFSAQQFPDLHSELNLSSLELGDSALYFCASSVAGSAGAYNEQFFGPGTRLTVL.

The V and J genes are TRBV5-1 and TRBJ2-7, with 12 bases identical to TRBD2. V dropped 2 bases and J dropped 5; count of bases not matched to a gene: 2. The germline CDR1 and CDR2 sequences are SGHRS and YFSETQ. This CDR3 is built from 14 residues. CDR3 residues: CASSFRTSGDEQYF. The CDR3 nucleotides read TGCGCCAGCAGCTTCCGGACTAGCGGGGACGAGCAGTACTTC.

The chain carries TRBV6-5 and TRBJ2-1; D gene unclear. V was pared by 4 bases and J by 1 base, with 5 bases between. The CDR3 has 13 residues. Germline CDR1 and CDR2: MNHEY and SVGAGI. The CDR3 protein is CASSFRSYNEQFF. In nucleotides, the CDR3 is TGTGCCAGCAGTTTCAGGTCCTACAATGAGCAGTTCTTC.